This T cell receptor (beta chain) comes out of a study of blood T cell repertoires in COVID-19. Participant-given clinical history determined each cohort assignment. The study counted Cohort 3 donors as recovered given two negative PCRs, clearance, or symptom resolution. The V end lost 3 bases, the J end lost 1 base, and 9 bases lay between the germline ends. The germline gives CDR1 LNHDA, CDR2 SQIVND (reference sequence). The CDR3 sequence is 14 residues long. Data came from immunoSEQ multiplex PCR; TCRdb stores just in-frame clones and leaves some out. This table has about 160,000 clones, 85% to 90% appearing once.

The sample taken for sequencing was PBMCs or T cells enriched from blood (not recorded which). The sequence came from a woman between 50 and 59 years old who had recovered from COVID-19. This chain uses TRBV19 with TRBJ1-2; weak D call: TRBD1 (5 bases). The CDR3 DNA reads as TGTGCCAGTAGTATGGGACTAAGTAACTATGGCTACACCTTC. Protein sequence: CASSMGLSNYGYTF.